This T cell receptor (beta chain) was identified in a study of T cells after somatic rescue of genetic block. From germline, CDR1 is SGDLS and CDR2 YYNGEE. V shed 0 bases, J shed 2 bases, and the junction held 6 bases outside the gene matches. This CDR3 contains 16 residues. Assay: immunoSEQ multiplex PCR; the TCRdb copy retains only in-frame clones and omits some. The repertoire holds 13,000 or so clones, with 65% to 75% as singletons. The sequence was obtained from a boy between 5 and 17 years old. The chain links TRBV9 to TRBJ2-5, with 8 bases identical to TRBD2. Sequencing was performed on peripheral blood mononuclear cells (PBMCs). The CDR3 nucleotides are TGTGCCAGCAGCGTAGCGGCTAGCGGGTTACAAGAGACCCAGTACTTC. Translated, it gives CASSVAASGLQETQYF.